This entry is about one TCR beta chain. Its cognate antigen is unknown. The germline V gene encodes CDR1 SGHNT and CDR2 YYREEE (reference sequence). This CDR3 contains 16 residues. V shed 0 bases and J 1 base; nucleotides not matched to a gene: 4. The data originate from a study of T cell responses to AZD1222 COVID-19 vaccine. Study observations and caveats: Donors skewed white British and female; clonal diversity was possibly underestimated. Reports say nearly half of spike-specific TCRs go after unmutated variant regions. Sampling captured repertoires only after the peak T cell response. Recipients of two AZD1222 doses showed rising Spike-specific TCR breadth and depth.

Sequenced by immunoSEQ multiplex PCR; TCRdb stores in-frame clones only, minus some. Of approximately 120,000 clones in the sample, roughly 88% were seen once. This receptor was obtained from an adult in good health. This chain uses TRBV5-4 with TRBJ2-1, with 7 bases lining up with TRBD2. The source material was peripheral blood, sampled on day 0 of AZD1222 vaccination. CDR3 sequence reads: CASSLAPSGSYNEQFF. The CDR3, as DNA: TGTGCCAGCAGCTTGGCCCCTAGCGGTTCCTACAATGAGCAGTTCTTC.